A single sample gave rise to the 8 T cell receptor delta chains below, sequenced in a study of γδ T cells in repeated Plasmodium falciparum infection. TCRdb re-called the multiplex PCR reads via CATT. The sample lists 75,000 to 100,000 delta-chain clones, about 1.5% occurring once. Gammadelta T cells were flow-sorted from PBMC into Vgamma9/Vdelta2+ and Vdelta2-negative populations for bulk analysis. The sequencing sample was made of gamma-delta T cells from blood. These receptors all stem from a pool of human donors (malaria-infected and uninfected, not separated).

A remark on this clone: The protein held in TCRdb is that of a much larger clone and does not match this DNA's translation at residue 14, likely because of a read error; the protein shown is translated from the DNA. The rearrangement uses TRDV2 and TRDJ3; the match to TRDD3 covers 8 bases. The J gene comes from matching the DNA to germline here; TCRdb lacks it. The length of the CDR3 is 19 residues. Germline V gene data show CDR1 as GEAIGNYY and CDR2 as EKD. The CDR3 coding sequence is TGTGCCTGTGACGCCGTACTGGGGGGGAGCTCCTGGGACGCCCGACAGATGTTTTTC. Protein product: CACDAVLGGSSWDARQMFF.

The table lists this clone with a few counts. TCRdb lists the protein of a much larger clone for this DNA, which differs at residue 6, so this is likely a read error; the protein given here is translated from the DNA itself. The chain couples TRDV3 to TRDJ1; unclear D gene. TCRdb lists no J gene, so it was determined here by aligning the DNA to germline. The V gene lost 2 bases and the J gene lost 4 bases, with 11 bases spanning the gap. This CDR3 comprises 12 residues. The germline gives CDR1 TVYSNPD, CDR2 GDNSRS (reference sequence). CDR3 coding DNA: TGTGCCTTTGAACCCCACGGCGATAAACTCATCTTT. Protein: CAFEPHGDKLIF.

Comment on this clone: A far more abundant clone sits one base away, making this likely a read error. Other nucleotide sequences in the sample specify the same CDR3. The chain recombines TRDV2 with TRDJ1; TRDD3 agrees at 8 bases. Germline matching of the DNA provided the J gene here, since TCRdb leaves it blank. Germline CDR1 reads GEAIGNYY; CDR2 reads EKD. The length of the CDR3 is 21 residues. The CDR3 loop reads CACDTVPGAGGGTGSTDKLIF. CDR3 in DNA: TGCGCCTGTGACACCGTTCCCGGTGCTGGGGGAGGAACGGGTAGCACCGATAAACTCATCTTT.

For this clone: The amino acid sequence in TCRdb belongs to a much larger clone and departs from this DNA's translation at residue 14, likely a sequencing read error; the sequence shown is translated from the DNA. The V call is TRDV1, the J call TRDJ1, with D hard to call. The J gene, left out of TCRdb, was set here by checking the DNA against germline. V lost 5 bases, J lost 6 bases, and 34 bases lay in between. The CDR3 has 20 amino acids. Germline V gene lookup returns CDR1 TSWWSYY and CDR2 QGS. The DNA for the CDR3 is TGTGCTCTTGGGCCCCCGAATGGTGGCACCCCGGTTGTGGAGAATCATAAACTCATCTTT. It codes for CALGPPNGGTPVVENHKLIF.

With respect to this clone: The amino acid sequence in TCRdb belongs to a much larger clone and departs from this DNA's translation at residue 9, likely a sequencing read error; the sequence shown is translated from the DNA. The chain is built from TRDV1 and TRDJ1; 10 bases align to TRDD3. Here the J gene came from matching the DNA to germline, since TCRdb omits it. J gave up 1 base and V 0 bases, and 20 bases lay outside the gene matches. The CDR3 covers 22 residues. Germline-derived CDR1 and CDR2 are TSWWSYY and QGS. Written as DNA, the CDR3 is TGTGCTCTTGGGGAACTAGGAACCCCCTGGGTTTACTGGGGGATGACCACCGATAAACTCATCTTT. Encoded protein: CALGELGTPWVYWGMTTDKLIF.

This clone was picked up a small number of times. This DNA's translation differs at residue 19 from TCRdb's protein, which comes from a much larger clone; a read error is likely, and the protein shown is translated from the DNA. The J gene is TRDJ1, the V gene TRDV1; 12 positions agree with TRDD3. The J gene is not listed in TCRdb, so it was assigned here from a DNA match to germline. This CDR3 is built from 27 residues. J was trimmed by 0 bases and V by 5 bases; bases with no gene match: 37. CDR1 and CDR2 from the germline V gene are TSWWSYY and QGS. The CDR3 coding sequence is TGTGCTCTTGGGCCCACCCAGCCTCCATCGCTTGGGTTGTACTGGGGGATACCGAGCGGGTACACCGATAAACTCATCTTT. It yields the protein CALGPTQPPSLGLYWGIPSGYTDKLIF.

This clone has ten or more counts. This may come from a read error, since a much larger clone is one base off. This sample includes further DNA sequences coding for the same CDR3. The V gene is TRDV2, the J gene TRDJ1; 7 bases match TRDD3. CDR1 is GEAIGNYY, CDR2 EKD, per germline. This CDR3 has 16 residues. The CDR3, as DNA: TGTGCCTGTGACACCGCAGGGGGATCGTACACCGATAAGCTCATCTTT. Translating gives CACDTAGGSYTDKLIF.

This clone was seen a few times. The protein TCRdb gives is from a much larger clone and does not agree with this DNA's translation at residue 4, likely a read error; the protein shown here comes from the DNA. V and J are TRDV1 and TRDJ1; D perhaps matches TRDD2 (5 bases). TCRdb gives no J gene; it was assigned here by matching the DNA to germline. Trimming pared 7 bases from V and 1 base from J, leaving 28 bases between. Germline CDR1 is TSWWSYY and CDR2 is QGS. This CDR3 has 19 amino acids. The CDR3 loop is CALEASPRSGGALTDKLIF. Here the CDR3 DNA reads TGTGCTCTTGAGGCTAGTCCTAGGAGTGGCGGGGCTCTCACCGATAAACTCATCTTT.